The 17 T cell receptor beta chains presented below share a single source sample, sequenced in a study of cytomegalovirus exposure and HLA in healthy donors. The PCR made use of 60 Vbeta and 13 Jbeta primers. The repertoire was sequenced with immunoSEQ multiplex PCR; TCRdb's copy has only in-frame clones and lacks some. The sample has 95,000 to 150,000 clones; roughly 76% are singletons. Sequencing used PBMCs. These receptors originate from a man aged 25 to 45 in good health and CMV-seronegative.

The chain recombines TRBV4-2 with TRBJ2-7; 7 bases line up with TRBD1. This CDR3 has 15 residues. Germline CDR1 reads LGHNA; CDR2 reads YNFKEQ. V trimming: 1 base; J trimming: 2 bases; junction bases outside the gene matches: 5. The CDR3 DNA sequence: TGTGCCAGCAGCCAAGCGGGGACAGTTACCTACGAGCAGTACTTC. This codes for CASSQAGTVTYEQYF.

This chain uses TRBV13 with TRBJ2-7, with 9 bases identical to TRBD1. CDR3 length equals 14 residues. V lost 3 bases and J lost 5; bases outside the gene matches: 5. In germline, CDR1 is PRHDT, CDR2 FYEKMQ (reference sequence). CDR3 DNA sequence: TGTGCCAGCAGCTTCTGGACAGGGGAGGACGAGCAGTACTTC. Protein: CASSFWTGEDEQYF.

The genes are TRBV7-9 and TRBJ1-2; tentatively, D is TRBD1 (6 bases). CDR3 size: 16 residues. Germline assignment: CDR1 SEHNR and CDR2 FQNEAQ (reference sequence). The V gene lost 3 bases and the J gene lost 1 base, with 15 bases spanning the gap. The CDR3 reads CASSFIQGNVNYGYTF. Written as DNA, the CDR3 is TGTGCCAGCAGCTTCATCCAGGGGAACGTTAACTATGGCTACACCTTC.

The chain combines TRBV27 with TRBJ2-3; D is undetermined. Between the trimmed V and J ends, which lost 3 bases and 6 bases, there was a span of 4 bases. The CDR3 has 11 amino acids. Germline loops: CDR1 MNHEY, CDR2 SMNVEV (reference sequence). The CDR3 DNA reads TGTGCCAGCAGTTTTGCGGATACGCAGTATTTT. Protein product: CASSFADTQYF.

The sample holds a few counts of this clone. J is TRBJ1-3 and V is TRBV25-1; 8 bases agree with TRBD1. Trimming at V came to 4 bases and at J to 8 bases, leaving 4 bases not matched to a gene. This CDR3 contains 13 residues. Germline-derived CDR1 and CDR2 are MGHDK and SYGVNS. CDR3 protein: CASSGQGKDTIYF. The CDR3 nucleotides read TGTGCCAGCAGTGGACAGGGGAAGGACACCATATATTTT. Full variable domain (outside the CDR3, taken from reference TRBV25-1 and TRBJ1-3): EADIYQTPRYLVIGTGKKITLECSQTMGHDKMYWYQQDPGMELHLIHYSYGVNSTEKGDLSSESTVSRIRTEHFPLTLESARPSHTSQYLCASSGQGKDTIYFGEGSWLTVV.

The V and J genes are TRBV5-6 and TRBJ1-3; D not certain. The V gene's germline CDR1 is SGHDT and CDR2 YYEEEE. The V and J ends lost 3 bases and 0 bases respectively, with 16 bases between them. This CDR3 has 17 amino acids. The CDR3 DNA follows: TGTGCCAGCAGCTCACTGATCGGCGGAAGCTCTGGAAACACCATATATTTT. Translating it yields CASSSLIGGSSGNTIYF.

Of note for this clone: An end of the junction does not agree with germline; a read error may underlie this. The chain uses TRBV5-1 and TRBJ2-6, with TRBD2 matching over 7 bases. Germline CDR1 SGHRS, CDR2 YFSETQ. The CDR3 has 17 amino acids. CDR3 in amino acids: CASSPMGGISGANGLTF. The CDR3, as DNA: TGCGCCAGCAGCCCGATGGGAGGGATCTCTGGGGCCAACGGCCTGACTTTC.

This chain uses TRBV14 with TRBJ2-7, with D hard to call. Trimming took off 0 bases at V and 3 bases at J, with 9 bases between the two ends. This CDR3 region has 14 residues. The germline gives CDR1 SGHDN, CDR2 FVKESK. The CDR3, as DNA: TGTGCCAGCAGCCAAGAACCAGGCAACTACGAGCAGTACTTC. This sequence encodes CASSQEPGNYEQYF.

The chain employs TRBV18 and TRBJ2-2; TRBD1 might be the D (5 bases). Germline values: CDR1 KGHSH, CDR2 LQKENI. V was pared by 3 bases and J by 6 bases, with 20 bases between. There are 17 residues in the CDR3. The CDR3 here is CASSPSTGQFSAGELFF. CDR3 sequence (DNA): TGTGCCAGCTCACCCTCGACTGGACAATTTTCCGCCGGGGAGCTGTTTTTT.

The chain combines TRBV7-2 with TRBJ1-1; 7 bases match TRBD1. The length of the CDR3 is 14 residues. V dropped 5 bases and J dropped 5; count of bases not matched to a gene: 8. Germline CDR1 SGHTA, CDR2 FQGNSA. This CDR3 is CASSPRQGVTEAFF. The CDR3 bases are TGTGCCAGCAGCCCCCGACAGGGTGTTACTGAAGCTTTCTTT.

J is TRBJ2-1 and V is TRBV10-3; possible D gene TRBD1, 6 bases. There are 15 residues in the CDR3. The V end was cut by 7 bases, the J end by 6 bases, with 19 bases between. Germline CDR1 ENHRY, CDR2 SYGVKD. DNA of the CDR3: TGTGCCATCACCGACTCAGGGGCGAAGGCCAATGAGCAGTTCTTC. Encoded protein: CAITDSGAKANEQFF.

The chain recombines TRBV19 with TRBJ2-5; 7 nucleotides agree with TRBD2. J gave up 2 bases and V 5 bases, and 5 bases lay outside the gene matches. CDR3 size: 14 residues. From germline, CDR1 is LNHDA and CDR2 SQIVND (reference sequence). The CDR3 DNA reads as TGTGCCAGTAGTCGGACTAGTAATCAAGAGACCCAGTACTTC. As protein: CASSRTSNQETQYF.

The chain joins TRBV10-1 to TRBJ2-4, with a tentative D call TRBD2 (6 bases). CDR1 is WNHNN, CDR2 SYGVQD, per germline (reference sequence). Trimming took 5 bases from V and 6 from J, leaving 14 bases between them. This CDR3 region has 14 residues. The CDR3 loop is CASSPGVEGNIQYF. The CDR3 DNA reads as TGCGCCAGCAGTCCGGGGGTTGAGGGAAACATTCAGTACTTC.

This clone has a handful of counts. V is TRBV28 and J is TRBJ2-5; possibly TRBD2 for D (6 bases). The CDR3 consists of 13 residues. The V end was cut by 7 bases, the J end by 6 bases, with 15 bases between. Per germline, CDR1 MDHEN and CDR2 SYDVKM. CDR3 coding DNA: TGTGCCAGCACCCAATCGGGAGCGAAGACCCAGTACTTC. It is translated as CASTQSGAKTQYF.

The chain carries TRBV28 and TRBJ2-1; D not resolved. The V gene's germline CDR1 is MDHEN and CDR2 SYDVKM. V lost 5 bases and J lost 11, with 13 bases in between. The CDR3 is 12 residues long. Here the CDR3 DNA reads TGTGCCAGCAGTCGCGTCCCCCCCCAGCAGTTCTTC. This gives the protein CASSRVPPQQFF.

This chain joins TRBV28 and TRBJ2-3; 7 bases map to TRBD1. The CDR3 loop spans 14 amino acids. Germline V gives CDR1 MDHEN, CDR2 SYDVKM. The V and J ends lost 6 bases and 10 bases, in that order; junction bases with no gene match: 13. The chain's CDR3 is CASRPRTGQWAQYF. The CDR3 DNA follows: TGTGCCAGCAGACCTCGGACAGGTCAATGGGCGCAGTATTTT.

The table lists this clone with a few counts. This chain joins TRBV7-2 and TRBJ2-3; TRBD2 matches at 11 bases. There are 19 residues in the CDR3. CDR1 SGHTA and CDR2 FQGNSA come from the germline V gene. Trimming took 4 bases from V and 4 from J; bases not matched to a gene: 16. The CDR3 nucleotides are TGTGCCAGCAGCTCCAGCGGGACTAGCGGTACGTGGAGGCCAGATACGCAGTATTTT. As protein: CASSSSGTSGTWRPDTQYF. Drawing the rest from reference TRBV7-2 and TRBJ2-3, the complete variable domain is GAGVSQSPSNKVTEKGKDVELRCDPISGHTALYWYRQSLGQGLEFLIYFQGNSAPDKSGLPSDRFSAERTGGSVSTLTIQRTQQEDSAVYLCASSSSGTSGTWRPDTQYFGPGTRLTVL.